The 6 T cell receptor beta chains reported below all come from one sample, sequenced in a study of T cell repertoires in cytomegalovirus infection. From the reads, TCRdb called clonotypes with MiXCR, one entry per CDR3 protein. Seen here are roughly 130,000 distinct CDR3 sequences, about 10% observed once, and the top ten hold around 9.1%. Sample: PBMCs. The source is a human donor in good health (CMV status not recorded). Some clones in this sample may be carry-over from other donors' samples.

The gene calls are TRBV15 and TRBJ1-5, with D possibly being TRBD1 (5 bases). V lost 0 bases and J 9 bases, leaving 18 bases between the germline ends. CDR1 is LNHNV, CDR2 YYDKDF, per germline (reference sequence). This CDR3 is built from 16 residues. This CDR3 is CATSREPRTGLGPQHF. The CDR3 nucleotides are TGTGCCACCAGCAGAGAGCCGAGGACGGGACTAGGGCCCCAGCATTTT. Variable domain in full (rest from reference TRBV15 and TRBJ1-5): DAMVIQNPRYQVTQFGKPVTLSCSQTLNHNVMYWYQQKSSQAPKLLFHYYDKDFNNEADTPDNFQSRRPNTSFCFLDIRSPGLGDTAMYLCATSREPRTGLGPQHFGDGTRLSIL.

This sequence joins TRBV7-9 and TRBJ1-3, with D possibly matching TRBD1 (6 bases). The V and J ends lost 6 bases and 4 bases respectively, with 13 bases between them. This CDR3 contains 14 residues. Germline CDR1 SEHNR, CDR2 FQNEAQ (reference sequence). CDR3 residues: CASRWGQTGNTIYF. CDR3 nucleotides: TGTGCCAGCAGGTGGGGGCAGACAGGAAACACCATATATTTT.

This clonotype was seen many times. The V and J genes are TRBV20-1 and TRBJ2-6; D may match TRBD1 or TRBD2 (5 bases each). The germline V gene encodes CDR1 DFQATT and CDR2 SNEGSKA (reference sequence). The CDR3 is 15 residues long. V lost 6 bases, J lost 0 bases, and 12 bases lay in between. The DNA for the CDR3 is TGCAGTGCCCGGGACCCCTACTCTGGGGCCAACGTCCTGACTTTC. As protein: CSARDPYSGANVLTF.

This clonotype occurred many times. The rearrangement links TRBV6-2 or TRBV6-3 to TRBJ2-2; D unresolved. The germline CDR1 and CDR2 sequences are MNHEY and SVGEGT. The CDR3 contains 11 residues. Between the trimmed V and J ends, which lost 7 bases and 8 bases, there was a span of 8 bases. CDR3 in amino acids: CASKLTGELFF. The CDR3 region has the DNA TGTGCCAGCAAACTCACTGGGGAGCTGTTTTTT.

This clonotype was recorded a few times. The chain combines TRBV20-1 with TRBJ1-4; no reliable D call. The CDR3 is 13 amino acids. With 3 bases removed from V and 8 bases from J, the gap between germline ends came to 13 bases. Germline V gives CDR1 DFQATT, CDR2 SNEGSKA (reference sequence). This CDR3 reads CSASEGGGEKLFF. CDR3 in DNA: TGCAGTGCTAGCGAGGGAGGAGGGGAAAAACTGTTTTTT.

Many counts were recorded for this clonotype. The rearrangement uses TRBV7-9 and TRBJ1-4, with TRBD1 matching 8 bases. V trimming: 7 bases; J trimming: 7 bases; junction bases outside the gene matches: 5. The length of the CDR3 is 13 residues. Germline assignment: CDR1 SEHNR and CDR2 FQNEAQ (reference sequence). This CDR3 reads CASKDRAAEKLFF. The CDR3 nucleotides are TGTGCCAGCAAGGACAGGGCGGCTGAAAAACTGTTTTTT.